This T cell receptor beta chain was sequenced in a study of cytomegalovirus exposure and HLA in healthy donors. Study-wide findings and caveats: The authors listed about 170 TCR beta chains as cytomegalovirus-associated.

CDR1 is LGHNA and CDR2 is YSLEER in the germline V gene. The CDR3 has 13 residues. The ends were cut back, 8 bases at V and 0 bases at J, with 9 bases in the middle. Produced via immunoSEQ multiplex PCR; TCRdb's table is partial and in-frame only. The sample yields around 120,000 clones, around 90% seen once. About this clone: Its specificity is not known.

The gene calls are TRBV4-3 and TRBJ2-3, with a tentative D call TRBD2 (5 bases). The origin of this receptor is a woman younger than 30 in good health and CMV-seronegative. The sequencing sample was made of PBMCs. The CDR3 DNA sequence: TGCGCCAGCGGCGAGGGTAGCACAGATACGCAGTATTTT. Translation gives CASGEGSTDTQYF.